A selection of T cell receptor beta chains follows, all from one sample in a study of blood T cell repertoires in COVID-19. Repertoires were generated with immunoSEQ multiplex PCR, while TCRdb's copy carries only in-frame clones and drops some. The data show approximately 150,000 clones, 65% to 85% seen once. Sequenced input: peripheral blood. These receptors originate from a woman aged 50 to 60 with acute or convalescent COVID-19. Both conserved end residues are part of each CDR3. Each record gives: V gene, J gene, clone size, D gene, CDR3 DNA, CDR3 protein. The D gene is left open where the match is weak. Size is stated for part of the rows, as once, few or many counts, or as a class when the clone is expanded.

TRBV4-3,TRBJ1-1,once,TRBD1,TGCGCCAGCAGCCAAGATACCCCGGACAGGGGGGAAGCTTTCTTT,CASSQDTPDRGEAFF
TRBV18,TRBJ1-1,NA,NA,TGTGCCAGCTCACCACCTTCGACACTAGAGCCTTTCTTT,CASSPPSTLEPFF
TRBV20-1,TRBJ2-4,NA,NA,TGCAGTGCTAGTCTGGGCTCGACCAAAAACATTCAGTACTTC,CSASLGSTKNIQYF
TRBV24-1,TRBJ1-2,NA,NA,TGTGCCACCAGTGGAAACTATGACAGTCTCTATGGCTACACCTTC,CATSGNYDSLYGYTF
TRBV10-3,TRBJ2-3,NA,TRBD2,TGTGCCACTCTAGCGGGGGGGCAGGCAGATACGCAGTATTTT,CATLAGGQADTQYF
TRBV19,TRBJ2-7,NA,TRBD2,TGTGCCAGTAGCTATGGGGCAGCGGGGGACCTCCCGGGGAACTACGAGCAGTACTTC,CASSYGAAGDLPGNYEQYF
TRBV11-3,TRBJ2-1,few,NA,TGTGCCAGCAGCCCAGGGGGGACCCGCAATGAGCAGTTCTTC,CASSPGGTRNEQFF
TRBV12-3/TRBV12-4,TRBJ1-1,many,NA,TGTGCCAGCAGTAAATTAATGAACACTGAAGCTTTCTTT,CASSKLMNTEAFF
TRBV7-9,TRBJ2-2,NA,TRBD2,TGTGCCAGCAGCCGGACTAGCTCGAACACCGGGGAGCTGTTTTTT,CASSRTSSNTGELFF
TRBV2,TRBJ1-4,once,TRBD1,TGTGCCAGCAGTTCCGACAGGGTTCTTCGTGAAAAACTGTTTTTT,CASSSDRVLREKLFF
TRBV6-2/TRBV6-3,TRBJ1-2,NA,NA,TGTGCCAGCAGTGGCCAGGGAACGGGCGGCTACACCTTC,CASSGQGTGGYTF
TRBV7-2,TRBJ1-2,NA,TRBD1,TGTGCCAGCAGCCGGCCGGACAGGGGAGAGTCGAACTATGGCTACACCTTC,CASSRPDRGESNYGYTF
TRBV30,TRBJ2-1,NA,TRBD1,TGTGCCTACGGACAGGTCGCCAATGAGCAGTTCTTC,CAYGQVANEQFF
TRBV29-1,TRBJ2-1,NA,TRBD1,TGCAGCGTTGACCCCGGGACAGACAATGAGCAGTTCTTC,CSVDPGTDNEQFF
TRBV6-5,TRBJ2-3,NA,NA,TGTGCCAGCAGTACAGTGTACACAGATACGCAGTATTTT,CASSTVYTDTQYF
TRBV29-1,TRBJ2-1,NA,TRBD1,TGCAGCGTTGGGACAGGGGGTTACAATGAGCAGTTCTTC,CSVGTGGYNEQFF
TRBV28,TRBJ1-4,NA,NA,TGTGCCAGCAGCAGAGCCGCTGACTTGGAGGAAAAACTGTTTTTT,CASSRAADLEEKLFF